One and the same sample provided the 32 T cell receptor beta chains below, sequenced in a study of molecular identifiers for immune sequencing clone quantification. TCRdb called the PCR reads again in MiXCR, with one record for every CDR3 protein. The repertoire consists of around 320,000 distinct CDR3 sequences, with about a quarter occurring once and the leading ten covering 0.65% to 0.75%. The sample taken for sequencing was naive CD8+ T cells from blood, with Jurkat cell RNA spiked in. Subset described: FACS-sorted CD8+CD4-CCR7+CD45RA+ naive T cells. The source is a human donor in good health. Some libraries in this study had Jurkat cell RNA spiked in.

The CDR3 here is CSVDGVDSGNTIYF. CDR3 nucleotide sequence: TGCAGCGTTGATGGGGTGGACTCTGGAAACACCATATATTTT. The J gene is TRBJ1-3, the V gene TRBV29-1; D is undetermined. Germline CDR1 and CDR2: SQVTM and ANQGSEA. CDR3 size: 14 residues. V lost 3 bases and J 0 bases, leaving 9 bases between the germline ends.

This clonotype was picked up a small number of times. This chain connects TRBV20-1 to TRBJ1-4, with 8 bases matching TRBD1. This CDR3 has 15 amino acids. Germline assignment: CDR1 DFQATT and CDR2 SNEGSKA (reference sequence). With V trimmed by 6 bases and J by 3 bases, 9 bases remained unmatched. In nucleotides, the CDR3 is TGCAGTGCCCAACCAGGGGGCGGCTCTAATGAAAAACTGTTTTTT. Translation gives CSAQPGGGSNEKLFF.

There are a few counts of this clonotype. The J gene is TRBJ2-7, the V gene TRBV12-3 or TRBV12-4; possible D gene TRBD2, 5 bases. The CDR3 runs 13 residues. The V end lost 10 bases, the J end lost 1 base, and 14 bases lay between the germline ends. This CDR3 reads CAIQVRGSYEQYF. The CDR3 DNA reads TGTGCCATCCAGGTCCGGGGTTCCTACGAGCAGTACTTC.

This clonotype was observed at least ten times. This sequence joins TRBV6-5 and TRBJ2-7; the D call may be TRBD1 or TRBD2 (5 bases each). The V and J ends lost 4 bases and 4 bases respectively, with 11 bases between them. The CDR3 extends over 13 amino acids. Germline CDR1 MNHEY, CDR2 SVGAGI. The CDR3 DNA is TGTGCCAGCAGTTCGAGGGGCGGGTACGAGCAGTACTTC. As protein: CASSSRGGYEQYF.

Of note for this clonotype: A clone one base away is much larger, so this may be a read error. This sequence joins TRBV28 and TRBJ1-1; perhaps TRBD1 as D (6 bases). Germline CDR1 and CDR2: MDHEN and SYDVKM. V lost 5 bases, J lost 9 bases, and 16 bases lay in between. The length of the CDR3 is 13 residues. The DNA of the CDR3 is TGTGCCAGCAGTCCCCGGGGGCAGGGTAAAGCTTTCTTT. Its translation is CASSPRGQGKAFF. The full variable domain, rest sourced from reference TRBV28 and TRBJ1-1, is DVKVTQSSRYLVKRTGEKVFLECVQDMDHENMFWYRQDPGLGLRLIYFSYDVKMKEKGDIPEGYSVSREKKERFSLILESASTNQTSMYLCASSPRGQGKAFFGQGTRLTVV.

This clonotype was seen only once. This CDR3 fails to terminate in the conserved phenylalanine or tryptophan, so it likely reflects a read error. CDR3 DNA: TGTGCCAGCAGCTTTTTTGAAAACACTGAAGCTTTCCTT. This encodes CASSFFENTEAFL. V and J are TRBV7-9 and TRBJ1-1; D not resolved. The CDR3 covers 13 residues. Trimming removed 3 bases from V and 2 bases from J, with 7 bases in between. Germline CDR1 reads SEHNR; CDR2 reads FQNEAQ (reference sequence).

This clonotype came up many times. This sequence joins TRBV6-1 and TRBJ2-3; D may be TRBD2 (6 bases). The germline V gene encodes CDR1 MNHNS and CDR2 SASEGT. V lost 8 bases to trimming and J lost 0 bases, with 12 bases between them. The CDR3 consists of 14 residues. CDR3 nucleotide sequence: TGTGCCAGCTGGTTTAGCGGAAGCACAGATACGCAGTATTTT. Protein sequence: CASWFSGSTDTQYF.

This rearrangement joins TRBV12-3 or TRBV12-4 to TRBJ2-7; TRBD1 agrees at 7 bases. This CDR3 comprises 14 residues. V dropped 6 bases and J dropped 4; count of bases not matched to a gene: 9. The CDR3 here is CASSQEATGYEQYF. The CDR3 DNA is TGTGCCAGCAGCCAAGAGGCGACAGGGTACGAGCAGTACTTC.

The genes are TRBV9 and TRBJ2-1; maybe TRBD1 (6 bases). Trimming shortened V by 3 bases and J by 8 bases, and 12 bases separated the two germline ends. The CDR3 consists of 13 residues. Germline V gene lookup returns CDR1 SGDLS and CDR2 YYNGEE. CDR3 protein: CASSASQGYEQFF. The CDR3 nucleotides are TGTGCCAGCAGCGCATCACAGGGCTATGAGCAGTTCTTC. The whole variable domain, filled in from reference TRBV9 and TRBJ2-1, reads DSGVTQTPKHLITATGQRVTLRCSPRSGDLSVYWYQQSLDQGLQFLIQYYNGEERAKGNILERFSAQQFPDLHSELNLSSLELGDSALYFCASSASQGYEQFFGPGTRLTVL.

This clonotype was found a few times. The J gene is TRBJ1-1, the V gene TRBV20-1, with D possibly matching TRBD1 (6 bases). Trimming cost V 0 bases and J 0 bases, with 11 bases left between them. Germline V gene sequence: CDR1 DFQATT, CDR2 SNEGSKA (reference sequence). The CDR3 extends over 15 amino acids. The CDR3, as DNA: TGCAGTGCTAGAGATACAGGGCGATTGAACACTGAAGCTTTCTTT. Translated: CSARDTGRLNTEAFF.

The chain is built from TRBV18 and TRBJ2-3, with 7 bases identical to TRBD1. Losses at the gene ends were 3 bases for V and 10 bases for J; bases not matched to a gene: 16. CDR1 is KGHSH and CDR2 is LQKENI in the germline V gene. This CDR3 is built from 16 residues. Here the CDR3 DNA reads TGTGCCAGCTCACCGACAGGGTCCGAGGCCCCCGCTCCGCAGTATTTT. Protein product: CASSPTGSEAPAPQYF.

This clonotype was recorded at least ten times. CDR3 amino acids: CASRLAGGPETQYF. The CDR3 nucleotides are TGTGCCAGCAGACTAGCGGGGGGGCCCGAGACCCAGTACTTC. The J gene is TRBJ2-5, the V gene TRBV13; 13 bases match TRBD2. Germline V gene lookup returns CDR1 PRHDT and CDR2 FYEKMQ (reference sequence). V lost 6 bases to trimming and J lost 5 bases; unmatched junction nucleotides: 3. The CDR3 runs to 14 residues.

Turning to this clonotype: This may stem from a read error, because a much larger clone lies one nucleotide away. The chain recombines TRBV28 with TRBJ2-7; tentative D call: TRBD1 (5 bases). CDR1 MDHEN and CDR2 SYDVKM come from the germline V gene. The CDR3 is 16 amino acids. V was pared by 2 bases and J by 1 base, with 15 bases between. CDR3 sequence (DNA): TGTGCCAGCAGTTTAAGTTTGAGACAGCTGTCCTACGAGCAGTACTTC. Translating it yields CASSLSLRQLSYEQYF.

This clonotype was detected many times. This chain links TRBV4-1 with TRBJ2-3; D ambiguous. Trimming removed 4 bases from V and 4 bases from J, with 12 bases in between. The CDR3 contains 14 residues. CDR1 MGHRA and CDR2 YSYEKL come from the germline V gene. In DNA form, the CDR3 reads TGCGCCAGCAGCCCCCTCGGCCCAGCAGATACGCAGTATTTT. Residues: CASSPLGPADTQYF.

Concerning this clonotype: A read error may be the cause here, since a much bigger clone is one base away. The rearrangement uses TRBV25-1 and TRBJ2-1; D perhaps matches TRBD2 (6 bases). The CDR3 loop spans 10 amino acids. Trimming removed 8 bases at V and 12 bases at J, with 11 bases between. Germline assignment: CDR1 MGHDK and CDR2 SYGVNS. In DNA, the CDR3 is TGTGCCAGCTGTGGCGGGGTGCAGTTCTTC. Encoded protein: CASCGGVQFF.

This clonotype was seen a handful of times. The rearrangement joins TRBV12-5 to TRBJ1-5; 7 bases match TRBD1. With V trimmed by 0 bases and J by 7 bases, 6 bases remained unmatched. Germline loops: CDR1 LGHNT, CDR2 FRNRAP. This CDR3 region has 15 residues. The CDR3, as DNA: TGTGCTAGTGGTTTGGTATTAGGGGGCTTCCAGCCCCAGCATTTT. Its protein is CASGLVLGGFQPQHF.

J is TRBJ1-1 and V is TRBV27, with 9 positions matching TRBD1. The germline CDR1 and CDR2 sequences are MNHEY and SMNVEV (reference sequence). J was trimmed by 6 bases and V by 4 bases; bases with no gene match: 3. CDR3 length equals 13 residues. The CDR3 spells CASSSTGGAEAFF. The DNA of the CDR3 is TGTGCCAGCAGTTCCACAGGGGGCGCTGAAGCTTTCTTT.

Points on this clonotype: This could be a read error, since a much larger clone is one nucleotide away. The V and J genes are TRBV7-9 and TRBJ1-1, with 7 bases matching TRBD1. The CDR3 spans 15 residues. Germline CDR1 reads SEHNR; CDR2 reads FQNEAQ (reference sequence). The CDR3 spells CASSLTGASGTAAFF. The CDR3 DNA is TGTGCCAGCAGCTTAACAGGGGCAAGTGGCACTGCAGCTTTCTTT.

The CDR3 DNA follows: TGTGCCAGCAGCTTGGGGGTTTCACCCCTCCACTTT. Protein product: CASSLGVSPLHF. The rearrangement joins TRBV5-6 to TRBJ1-6; D gene uncertain. V gave up 0 bases and J gave up 9 bases, with 4 bases separating them. The CDR3 runs 12 residues. Germline V gene lookup returns CDR1 SGHDT and CDR2 YYEEEE.

This clonotype was seen more than once but under ten times. This chain uses TRBV6-2 or TRBV6-3 with TRBJ2-3; D is tentatively TRBD1 or TRBD2 (5 bases each). The ends were cut back, 2 bases at V and 4 bases at J, with 22 bases in the middle. The CDR3 is 18 residues long. Germline V gene sequence: CDR1 MNHEY, CDR2 SVGEGT. In DNA, the CDR3 is TGTGCCAGCAGTTACCGTTCCGGGGCCTCTCGGTCTGCAGATACGCAGTATTTT. Protein sequence: CASSYRSGASRSADTQYF.

The chain links TRBV4-3 to TRBJ2-7; D assignment may be TRBD1 or TRBD2 (5 bases each). V was pared by 3 bases and J by 3 bases, with 12 bases between. There are 14 residues in the CDR3. Germline CDR1 reads LGHNA; CDR2 reads YSLEER. CDR3 amino acids: CASSQGRYFYEQYF. Here the CDR3 DNA reads TGCGCCAGCAGCCAGGGACGCTATTTCTACGAGCAGTACTTC.

This clonotype came up many times. The V gene is TRBV30, the J gene TRBJ2-7; D is perhaps TRBD1 or TRBD2 (6 bases each). Trimming left V 4 bases short and J 6 bases short, with 19 bases between. The CDR3 is made up of 14 amino acids. The germline CDR1 and CDR2 sequences are GTSNPN and SVGIG (reference sequence). CDR3 amino acids: CAWNHGQPEGEQYF. CDR3 nucleotides: TGTGCCTGGAATCACGGACAGCCGGAGGGCGAGCAGTACTTC.

This clonotype was counted ten times or more. The chain carries TRBV6-5 and TRBJ1-1, with 8 bases identical to TRBD1. Germline-derived CDR1 and CDR2 are MNHEY and SVGAGI. Trimming cost V 4 bases and J 6 bases; bases outside gene matches: 7. The CDR3 extends over 14 amino acids. The CDR3 DNA reads as TGTGCCAGCAGTTCCGGGACAGGAGTAGCTGAAGCTTTCTTT. As protein: CASSSGTGVAEAFF.

For this clonotype: A much larger clone lies one base from this, so it may be a read error. The J gene is TRBJ2-3, the V gene TRBV12-3 or TRBV12-4, with D possibly called TRBD1 or TRBD2 (5 bases each). This CDR3 spans 13 amino acids. V was pared by 5 bases and J by 4 bases, with 10 bases between. CDR3 sequence reads: CASSAWDADTQYF. Here the CDR3 DNA reads TGTGCCAGCAGTGCGTGGGACGCAGATACGCAGTATTTT.

J is TRBJ2-4 and V is TRBV7-9; TRBD2 matches at 14 bases. J gave up 1 base and V 5 bases, and 13 bases lay outside the gene matches. The germline V gene has CDR1 SEHNR and CDR2 FQNEAQ (reference sequence). The CDR3 sequence is 20 residues long. Written as DNA, the CDR3 is TGTGCCAGCAGCGCACAAGCCGGGACTAGCGGGAGAAGGGCCAAAAACATTCAGTACTTC. Encoded protein: CASSAQAGTSGRRAKNIQYF.

The rearrangement links TRBV6-1 to TRBJ2-2; perhaps TRBD2 as D (6 bases). Per germline, CDR1 MNHNS and CDR2 SASEGT. This CDR3 region has 15 residues. Trimming pared 6 bases from V and 6 bases from J, leaving 17 bases between. CDR3 amino acids: CASSPWGGGAGELFF. CDR3 DNA: TGTGCCAGCAGCCCCTGGGGAGGTGGGGCCGGGGAGCTGTTTTTT.

This clonotype was observed once. A read error is possible here, since a much larger clone lies one base away. This chain connects TRBV25-1 to TRBJ2-5; D ambiguous. Per germline, CDR1 MGHDK and CDR2 SYGVNS. This CDR3 has 14 amino acids. In nucleotides, the CDR3 is TGTGTCAGCAGTGAGTATGTCGAACAAGAGACCCAGTACTTC. Protein sequence: CVSSEYVEQETQYF.

J is TRBJ2-5 and V is TRBV5-1; D perhaps matches TRBD2 (6 bases). Looked up from germline, CDR1 is SGHRS and CDR2 is YFSETQ. Trimming took 7 bases from V and 3 from J, leaving 25 bases between them. The CDR3 runs 17 residues. DNA for the CDR3: TGCGCCAGCGGATACGACCATCCGGGAGAGGCTAAAGAGACCCAGTACTTC. Its protein product is CASGYDHPGEAKETQYF.

The chain uses TRBV9 and TRBJ2-7; D possibly uses TRBD1 or TRBD2 (6 bases each). Germline CDR1 is SGDLS and CDR2 is YYNGEE. The CDR3 length is 15 residues. V was shortened by 1 base and J by 1 base, with 12 bases between the two germline ends. The DNA of the CDR3 is TGTGCCAGCAGCGTAAACGGGGGCCCTTCCTACGAGCAGTACTTC. Its protein product is CASSVNGGPSYEQYF.

About this clonotype itself: This may come from a read error, since a much larger clone is one base off. This chain connects TRBV6-5 to TRBJ1-1; D possibly corresponds to TRBD1 (6 bases). Per germline, CDR1 MNHEY and CDR2 SVGAGI. The CDR3 is 14 residues long. CDR3 in DNA: TGTGCCAGCACCTACAGGGCTGGGGGTACTGAAGCTCTCTTT. It translates to CASTYRAGGTEALF.

This clonotype was seen at least ten times. The rearrangement joins TRBV29-1 to TRBJ2-1, with D possibly TRBD1 on 5 matching bases. Germline loops: CDR1 SQVTM, CDR2 ANQGSEA. CDR3 length equals 12 residues. Deletions cut 4 bases from V and 9 bases from J, with 13 bases between. In DNA form, the CDR3 reads TGCAGCGTTGTGGGGCAGAATGGTGAGCAGTTCTTC. Its protein product is CSVVGQNGEQFF.

Details on this clonotype: This could be a read error, since a much larger clone is one nucleotide away. The chain links TRBV5-1 to TRBJ1-1; D is possibly TRBD1 (6 bases). V lost 3 bases and J 0 bases, leaving 15 bases between the germline ends. Germline V CDR1 and CDR2: SGHRS, YFSETQ. The CDR3 contains 16 residues. CDR3 residues: CASSSKLGAMNTEAFF. The DNA of the CDR3 is TGCGCCAGCAGCTCCAAGCTGGGGGCCATGAACACTGAAGCTTTCTTT.